This T cell receptor (beta chain) was recovered during a study of preoperative IRX-2 immunotherapy in early breast cancer (dated by TCRdb to the late 2010s). The treatment or condition label on this specimen signifies: preoperative locoregional IRX-2 cytokine immunotherapy. The samples were obtained from a phase Ib study that tested preoperative, locoregional IRX-2 cytokine immunotherapy designed to prime immune responses. Patients with early-stage breast cancer who were given IRX-2 before surgery served as donors. Turning to this clone: The target of this receptor is not known. Per-base qualities were not stored, and no clone one base away is much larger.

CDR1 is given as MDHEN and CDR2 as SYDVKM, both from the germline V gene. Trimmed from V: 3 bases; trimmed from J: 6 bases; junction bases lacking a gene match: 8. From its cysteine to its phenylalanine, the CDR3 spans 14 amino acids. The sequence is cut down to CDR3 DNA, 42 bases in frame from base 1. To prepare the library, the immunoSEQ multiplex PCR assay was applied. Here the immuneACCESS table is served through TCRdb, limited to in-frame sequences with V and J called. Missing clones are a known gap in these copies; in checked studies unresolved V genes cover under half, and the rest lacks a known reason. The sample includes about 42,000 clones, with 77% observed a single time. The ten largest clones take up roughly 1.2% of the sample.

The sequence was obtained from a human donor with breast cancer. The source material was tumor tissue, sampled after IRX-2 immunotherapy. The sequence is built from TRBV28 and TRBJ2-7; the central 7 bases match TRBD2. The CDR3 is CASSFPAGASEQYF. The DNA is as follows: TGTGCCAGCAGTTTCCCGGCGGGAGCCTCCGAGCAGTACTTC.